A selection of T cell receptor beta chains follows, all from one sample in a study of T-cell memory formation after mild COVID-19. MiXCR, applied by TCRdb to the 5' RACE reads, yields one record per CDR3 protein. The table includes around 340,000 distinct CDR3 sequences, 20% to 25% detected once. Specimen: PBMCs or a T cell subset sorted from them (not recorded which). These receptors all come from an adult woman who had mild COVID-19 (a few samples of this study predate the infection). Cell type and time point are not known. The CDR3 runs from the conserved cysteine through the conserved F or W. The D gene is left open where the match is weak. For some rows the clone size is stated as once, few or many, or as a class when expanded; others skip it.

CDR3 protein: CASSLEGFSSYNSPLHF
CDR3 DNA: TGCGCCAGCAGCTTGGAAGGGTTTAGCTCCTATAATTCACCCCTCCACTTT
V gene: TRBV5-1
J gene: TRBJ1-6
D gene: .
clone size: .

CDR3 protein: CASSDNTGGEYEQYF
CDR3 DNA: TGTGCCAGCAGTGACAATACAGGGGGCGAATACGAGCAGTACTTC
V gene: TRBV6-5
J gene: TRBJ2-7
D gene: TRBD1
clone size: few

CDR3 protein: CAWSELQETQYF
CDR3 DNA: TGTGCCTGGAGTGAACTCCAAGAGACCCAGTACTTC
V gene: TRBV30
J gene: TRBJ2-5
D gene: .
clone size: few

CDR3 protein: CSARDGGNTIYF
CDR3 DNA: TGCAGTGCTCGGGACGGGGGAAACACCATATATTTT
V gene: TRBV20-1
J gene: TRBJ1-3
D gene: .
clone size: .

CDR3 protein: CASSPSRLRTPNNEQFF
CDR3 DNA: TGTGCCAGCAGCCCCAGCAGACTCCGCACGCCGAACAATGAGCAGTTCTTC
V gene: TRBV21-1
J gene: TRBJ2-1
D gene: .
clone size: .

CDR3 protein: CASELGPVTGETQYF
CDR3 DNA: TGCGCCAGCGAATTAGGGCCAGTGACGGGAGAGACCCAGTACTTC
V gene: TRBV5-1
J gene: TRBJ2-5
D gene: .
clone size: .

CDR3 protein: CASSPRGRGGNQPQHF
CDR3 DNA: TGTGCCAGCAGCCCCAGGGGTAGGGGTGGGAATCAGCCCCAGCATTTT
V gene: TRBV7-8
J gene: TRBJ1-5
D gene: .
clone size: few

CDR3 protein: CATTGDRGKETQYF
CDR3 DNA: TGTGCCACCACAGGGGACAGGGGGAAAGAGACCCAGTACTTC
V gene: TRBV2
J gene: TRBJ2-5
D gene: TRBD1
clone size: few

CDR3 protein: CSARARQGRDTQYF
CDR3 DNA: TGCAGCGCCCGCGCCCGACAGGGGAGGGATACGCAGTATTTT
V gene: TRBV29-1
J gene: TRBJ2-3
D gene: TRBD1
clone size: few

CDR3 protein: CASSPLAGGRNEQFF
CDR3 DNA: TGCGCCAGCAGCCCTCTAGCGGGAGGGCGGAATGAGCAGTTCTTC
V gene: TRBV4-1
J gene: TRBJ2-1
D gene: TRBD2
clone size: .

CDR3 protein: CASSKGGRSYGYTF
CDR3 DNA: TGTGCCAGCAGCAAGGGAGGCAGGAGCTATGGCTACACCTTC
V gene: TRBV21-1
J gene: TRBJ1-2
D gene: .
clone size: .

CDR3 protein: CASSLEPGTGETQYF
CDR3 DNA: TGTGCCAGCAGCTTAGAACCCGGGACAGGAGAGACCCAGTACTTC
V gene: TRBV7-6
J gene: TRBJ2-5
D gene: TRBD1
clone size: .

CDR3 protein: CASSPGLAASGQETQYF
CDR3 DNA: TGTGCCAGCAGTCCGGGACTAGCGGCCTCAGGGCAAGAGACCCAGTACTTC
V gene: TRBV12-3/TRBV12-4
J gene: TRBJ2-5
D gene: TRBD2
clone size: few

CDR3 protein: CASSLDPSPLHF
CDR3 DNA: TGTGCCAGCAGCCTGGACCCTTCACCCCTCCACTTT
V gene: TRBV7-9
J gene: TRBJ1-6
D gene: .
clone size: .

CDR3 protein: CASSQATTYNEQFF
CDR3 DNA: TGTGCCAGCAGCCAAGCGACTACCTACAATGAGCAGTTCTTC
V gene: TRBV3-1
J gene: TRBJ2-1
D gene: .
clone size: .

CDR3 protein: CATSDLGSRVANEQFF
CDR3 DNA: TGTGCCACCAGTGATTTGGGGTCCAGGGTTGCGAATGAGCAGTTCTTC
V gene: TRBV24-1
J gene: TRBJ2-1
D gene: .
clone size: .

CDR3 protein: CASSALAGRAYNEQFF
CDR3 DNA: TGCGCCAGCAGCGCCTTAGCGGGGCGGGCCTACAATGAGCAGTTCTTC
V gene: TRBV5-1
J gene: TRBJ2-1
D gene: TRBD2
clone size: .

CDR3 protein: CSVGHTSKETQYF
CDR3 DNA: TGCAGCGTTGGTCACACCTCAAAAGAGACCCAGTACTTC
V gene: TRBV29-1
J gene: TRBJ2-5
D gene: .
clone size: many

CDR3 protein: CSAPGLAGADTQYF
CDR3 DNA: TGCAGTGCTCCCGGACTAGCGGGAGCAGATACGCAGTATTTT
V gene: TRBV20-1
J gene: TRBJ2-3
D gene: TRBD2
clone size: .

CDR3 protein: CASSTGTSVYNEQFF
CDR3 DNA: TGTGCCAGCAGTACCGGGACTAGCGTCTACAATGAGCAGTTCTTC
V gene: TRBV5-6
J gene: TRBJ2-1
D gene: TRBD2
clone size: few

CDR3 protein: CSASGGRTEAFF
CDR3 DNA: TGCAGTGCTTCGGGGGGTCGCACTGAAGCTTTCTTT
V gene: TRBV20-1
J gene: TRBJ1-1
D gene: .
clone size: .

CDR3 protein: CASSATVAGDTQYF
CDR3 DNA: TGTGCCAGCAGCGCAACAGTAGCGGGGGACACGCAGTATTTT
V gene: TRBV9
J gene: TRBJ2-3
D gene: TRBD2
clone size: .

CDR3 protein: CAISDHTGTGTDTQYF
CDR3 DNA: TGTGCCATCAGTGACCATACCGGGACAGGGACAGATACGCAGTATTTT
V gene: TRBV10-3
J gene: TRBJ2-3
D gene: TRBD1
clone size: .

CDR3 protein: CASSLALAGPYEQYF
CDR3 DNA: TGTGCCAGCAGTTTAGCATTGGCAGGGCCGTACGAGCAGTACTTC
V gene: TRBV12-3/TRBV12-4
J gene: TRBJ2-7
D gene: .
clone size: .

CDR3 protein: CASSLGTSGLNEQFF
CDR3 DNA: TGTGCCAGCAGCTTAGGGACTAGCGGCCTCAATGAGCAGTTCTTC
V gene: TRBV11-2
J gene: TRBJ2-1
D gene: TRBD2
clone size: many

CDR3 protein: CASSIGTSGRFTGELFF
CDR3 DNA: TGCGCCAGCAGCATTGGGACTAGCGGGAGGTTCACCGGGGAGCTGTTTTTT
V gene: TRBV5-1
J gene: TRBJ2-2
D gene: TRBD2
clone size: .

CDR3 protein: CASSSETPNQETQYF
CDR3 DNA: TGTGCCAGCAGCTCCGAGACACCAAACCAAGAGACCCAGTACTTC
V gene: TRBV7-8
J gene: TRBJ2-5
D gene: .
clone size: .

CDR3 protein: CASSTRDSLFRTDTQYF
CDR3 DNA: TGTGCCAGCAGCACCCGGGACTCCCTCTTTCGCACAGATACGCAGTATTTT
V gene: TRBV7-8
J gene: TRBJ2-3
D gene: .
clone size: .